This note documents a single T cell receptor beta chain sequence. This clone was picked up a small number of times. This clone's antigen is unknown. Base qualities are missing; no much larger clone stands one base away. This sample was included in a study of beta chain features in type 1 diabetes (dated by TCRdb to between 2018 and 2020). In terms of the full investigation: Mean age, gender distribution, total cell number and subset yield did not differ between patients and healthy donors. A total of about 100 million sorted cells were examined across all samples, and RNA yield correlated strongly with the number of cells per subset. In the study, recently diagnosed type 1 diabetes patients and matched healthy donors were compared on the TCRB repertoires of their sorted circulating CD4+ T cell subsets. Naive and central memory subsets were obtained from all 30 or so donors, but regulatory and stem cell-like memory subsets were isolated from only 8 patients and roughly 8 healthy donors. Findings and caveats that apply to the study as a whole: Naive, central memory and regulatory TCRB repertoires appeared more similar among patients than among healthy donors. A moderate but significant shortening of TCRB CDR3 length was observed in type 1 diabetes patients in all four CD4+ subsets. Shorter templates might be favored by PCR, yet because patient and control samples were amplified and corrected together, any such skew would affect both groups equally. Fewer insertions and more nucleotide deletions at VDJ recombination sites were observed in patients with type 1 diabetes, implying thymic rearrangement abnormalities. Sequencing cDNA rather than genomic DNA could over-represent highly expressing activated cells, although activation and CD3 levels did not differ between groups. HLA sub-analyses involved small numbers of individuals, so any influence of HLA type on TCRB rearrangement remained unresolved.

The CDR3 starts with the cysteine, ends with the phenylalanine, and has 13 residues. The retained sequence is limited to the CDR3, 39 bases, with the frame set at the first base. The junction shows trimming of 1 base on V and 10 bases on J, plus 11 bases between the germline ends. From the germline V gene, CDR1 is SGHTA and CDR2 is FQGNSA. The entire isolated RNA was reverse transcribed using the High Capacity cDNA Reverse Transcription Kit, and thus expressed TCRB transcripts were sequenced. Deep immunoSEQ sequencing was applied to naive, central memory and regulatory T cell samples, giving an average of around 3.4 million total reads per sample. Sorted cells were lysed in RLT buffer and RNA was extracted with DNase-treated RNeasy Micro or Mini kits, depending on cell number. Each cell subset was processed separately to prevent cross-contamination, with patient and healthy donor samples processed together. TCRB sequences were amplified from cDNA with the immunoSEQ multiplex PCR, producing 87-bp fragments spanning the CDR3 region. Sequencing of the amplicons was performed on the Illumina HiSeq platform. In the authors' own workflow: Synthetic template baselines were used to correct PCR bias computationally, reads within Hamming distance 2 were collapsed together, and singletons that could not be merged were discarded. Reads were aligned to IMGT to assign V, D and J genes, CDR3 length, and insertions or deletions at six rearrangement sites. Within each subset, clonotype counts were normalized to the number of sorted cells before true diversity and Gini coefficients were calculated with the tcR R package. Repertoire sharing was quantified using the overlap coefficient calculated on TCRB nucleotide sequences. Out-of-frame TCRB sequences from naive cells were analyzed as a proxy for the pre-selection repertoire. This immuneACCESS table, as held by TCRdb, lists in-frame sequences with V and J called but not all clones. Of the missing ones, under half trace to an unresolved V gene in checked studies; the others have no known cause. Clonal size and the V and J genes are those of that table, whereas D and trimming came from the DNA. Here the sample has about 660,000 clones; over 11% occur a single time. The ten biggest clones cover roughly 0.04% of the sample.

Each donor gave one peripheral blood draw, approximately 110 mL on average, collected into heparinised tubes. A BD FACSAria II and a panel including CD45RO, CCR7, CD25, CD127, CD95 and CD27 were used to sort naive, central memory, regulatory and stem cell-like memory CD4+ T cells. Purity was above 98% for every sorted population. PBMCs were separated immediately by Lymphoprep density gradient centrifugation and were stained directly, without being cultured. Samples were stained and sorted in pairs, with one healthy donor and one patient per experiment, so that batch effects were minimized. The rearranged chain carries TRBV7-2 and TRBJ2-1, with no D gene named confidently. The TCR originated in a man between 18 and 35 years old with type 1 diabetes. Sequencing input: naive CD4+ T cells from blood. The cell subset or site label, as the study defines it: true naive CD4+ T cells. The CDR3 reads CASSLDAGGEQFF. At the DNA level, the sequence is TGTGCCAGCAGCTTAGATGCAGGTGGGGAGCAGTTCTTC.